A single sample is the source of the 9 T cell receptor beta chains below, sequenced in a study of PD-L1 blockade in urothelial cancer. Described time point: peripheral blood 6 weeks after treatment start. Some clones are missing from TCRdb's copy, which holds only in-frame ones; the method was immunoSEQ multiplex PCR. This table holds tens of thousands of clones, around 80% found once. This sample comprised PBMCs, obtained around atezolizumab (anti-PD-L1) treatment. Receptors originate from a man aged 65 to 85 with urothelial cancer.

This clone was counted a single time. The V call is TRBV2, the J call TRBJ1-2; D possibly corresponds to TRBD1 (5 bases). From germline, CDR1 is SNHLY and CDR2 FYNNEI. Trimming left V 4 bases short and J 7 bases short, with 10 bases between. The length of the CDR3 is 12 residues. CDR3 DNA: TGTGCCAGCAGTGGACAGAAGGGTGGCTACACCTTC. This codes for CASSGQKGGYTF.

The chain recombines TRBV5-1 with TRBJ2-7, with TRBD1 as a possible D gene (8 bases). This CDR3 contains 13 residues. V was shortened by 4 bases and J by 7 bases, with 15 bases between the two germline ends. The V gene's germline CDR1 is SGHRS and CDR2 YFSETQ. The CDR3 DNA reads TGCGCCAGCAGCAGAGGACAGGGAGGGGAGCAGTACTTC. It translates to CASSRGQGGEQYF. Combining the CDR3 with reference TRBV5-1 and TRBJ2-7 gives the whole variable domain KAGVTQTPRYLIKTRGQQVTLSCSPISGHRSVSWYQQTPGQGLQFLFEYFSETQRNKGNFPGRFSGRQFSNSRSEMNVSTLELGDSALYLCASSRGQGGEQYFGPGTRLTVT.

The chain carries TRBV5-1 and TRBJ2-5; a possible D gene is TRBD1 (5 bases). The germline V gene has CDR1 SGHRS and CDR2 YFSETQ. Trimming removed 1 base from V and 1 base from J, with 8 bases in between. The CDR3 length is 14 residues. CDR3 in DNA: TGCGCCAGCAGCTTGAGCAGGGCCCAAGAGACCCAGTACTTC. Residues: CASSLSRAQETQYF.

The rearrangement links TRBV7-2 to TRBJ1-5, with D perhaps TRBD1 (5 bases). The CDR3 totals 15 residues. Germline CDR1 and CDR2: SGHTA and FQGNSA. The germline V and J ends were trimmed by 5 bases and 2 bases, with 13 bases remaining between them. The CDR3 reads CASSARGTGNQPQHF. The CDR3 DNA reads TGTGCCAGCAGCGCACGGGGGACGGGCAATCAGCCCCAGCATTTT. Drawing the rest from reference TRBV7-2 and TRBJ1-5, the complete variable domain is GAGVSQSPSNKVTEKGKDVELRCDPISGHTALYWYRQSLGQGLEFLIYFQGNSAPDKSGLPSDRFSAERTGGSVSTLTIQRTQQEDSAVYLCASSARGTGNQPQHFGDGTRLSIL.

This clone was seen more than once but under ten times. V gene TRBV10-1 combines with J gene TRBJ2-7, with a tentative D call TRBD1 (6 bases). The CDR3 has 12 residues. Germline V gene lookup returns CDR1 WNHNN and CDR2 SYGVQD (reference sequence). Trimming left V 8 bases short and J 3 bases short, with 11 bases between. The CDR3 protein is CASGARGYEQYF. The DNA for the CDR3 is TGCGCCAGCGGGGCCAGGGGCTACGAGCAGTACTTC.

This clone was picked up a small number of times. V is TRBV4-3 and J is TRBJ2-3; 10 nucleotides agree with TRBD1. Germline values: CDR1 LGHNA, CDR2 YSLEER. Trimming removed 3 bases from V and 3 bases from J; junction bases left unmatched: 3. The CDR3 totals 15 residues. The CDR3 protein is CASSQGQGRTDTQYF. The CDR3, as DNA: TGCGCCAGCAGCCAGGGACAGGGGAGGACAGATACGCAGTATTTT.

The rearrangement uses TRBV5-5 and TRBJ2-3, with TRBD1 identical over 7 bases. The CDR3 sequence is 12 residues long. Trimming at V came to 4 bases and at J to 6 bases, leaving 2 bases not matched to a gene. From germline, CDR1 is SGHKS and CDR2 YYEKEE (reference sequence). CDR3 sequence: CASSPTGDTQYF. CDR3 DNA sequence: TGTGCCAGCAGCCCGACAGGGGATACGCAGTATTTT.

The chain recombines TRBV6-1 with TRBJ2-1; D unresolved. The CDR3 runs 14 residues. V was clipped by 1 base and J by 1 base, with 5 bases between them. The germline gives CDR1 MNHNS, CDR2 SASEGT. The DNA of the CDR3 is TGTGCCAGCAGTGAAGGTCTTTCCTACAATGAGCAGTTCTTC. Translated, it gives CASSEGLSYNEQFF.

This chain joins TRBV5-1 and TRBJ2-3, with D possibly TRBD2 on 5 matching bases. The germline gives CDR1 SGHRS, CDR2 YFSETQ. V was clipped by 0 bases and J by 5 bases, with 13 bases between them. This CDR3 spans 15 amino acids. This chain's CDR3 is CASSLGGLPQDTQYF. CDR3 in DNA: TGCGCCAGCAGCTTGGGTGGACTCCCTCAAGATACGCAGTATTTT. Variable domain in full (rest from reference TRBV5-1 and TRBJ2-3): KAGVTQTPRYLIKTRGQQVTLSCSPISGHRSVSWYQQTPGQGLQFLFEYFSETQRNKGNFPGRFSGRQFSNSRSEMNVSTLELGDSALYLCASSLGGLPQDTQYFGPGTRLTVL.